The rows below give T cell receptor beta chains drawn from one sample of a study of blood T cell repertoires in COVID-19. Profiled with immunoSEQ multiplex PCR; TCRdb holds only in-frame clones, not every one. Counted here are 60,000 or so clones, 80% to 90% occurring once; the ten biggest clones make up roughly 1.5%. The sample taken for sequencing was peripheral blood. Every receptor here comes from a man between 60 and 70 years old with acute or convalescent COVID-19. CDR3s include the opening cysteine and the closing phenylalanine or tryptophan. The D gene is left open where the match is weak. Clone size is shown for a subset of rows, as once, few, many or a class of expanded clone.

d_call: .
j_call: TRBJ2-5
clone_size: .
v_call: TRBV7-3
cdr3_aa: CASSFSHQETQYF
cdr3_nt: TGTGCCAGCAGCTTTAGTCACCAAGAGACCCAGTACTTC

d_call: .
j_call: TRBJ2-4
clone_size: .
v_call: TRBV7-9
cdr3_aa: CASSTYRETKNIQYF
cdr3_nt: TGTGCCAGCAGCACTTACAGGGAGACGAAAAACATTCAGTACTTC

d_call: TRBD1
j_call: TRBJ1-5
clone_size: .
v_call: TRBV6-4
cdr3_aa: CASSDISDRGNQPQHF
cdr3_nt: TGTGCCAGCAGTGACATATCGGACAGGGGAAATCAGCCCCAGCATTTT

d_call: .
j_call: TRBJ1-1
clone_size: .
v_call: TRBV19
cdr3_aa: CASSLTRDTEAFF
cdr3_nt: TGTGCCAGTAGCTTGACGCGGGACACTGAAGCTTTCTTT

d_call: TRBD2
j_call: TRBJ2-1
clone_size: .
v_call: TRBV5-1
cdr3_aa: CASSLEGTSGGKSNEQFF
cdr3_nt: TGCGCCAGCAGCTTGGAGGGGACTAGCGGGGGAAAGTCCAATGAGCAGTTCTTC

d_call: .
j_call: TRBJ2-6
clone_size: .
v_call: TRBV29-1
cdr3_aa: CSVEGTTGEVGANVLTF
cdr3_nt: TGCAGCGTTGAAGGGACTACAGGGGAAGTTGGGGCCAACGTCCTGACTTTC

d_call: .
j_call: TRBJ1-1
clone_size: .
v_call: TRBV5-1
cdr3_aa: CASSLGPMGSSGAFF
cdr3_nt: TGCGCCAGCAGCCTCGGTCCAATGGGATCCAGCGGGGCTTTCTTT

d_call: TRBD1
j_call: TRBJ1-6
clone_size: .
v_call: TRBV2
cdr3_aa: CASSVGQGYNSPLHF
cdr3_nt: TGTGCCAGCAGTGTTGGACAGGGCTATAATTCACCCCTCCACTTT

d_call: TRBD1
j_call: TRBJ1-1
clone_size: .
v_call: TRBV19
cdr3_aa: CASSKGTDLEAFF
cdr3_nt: TGTGCCAGTAGTAAAGGGACAGATCTTGAAGCTTTCTTT

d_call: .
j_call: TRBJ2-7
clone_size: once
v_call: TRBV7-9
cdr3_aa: CASSLQGYEQYF
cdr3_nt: TGTGCCAGCAGCTTACAGGGTTACGAGCAGTACTTC

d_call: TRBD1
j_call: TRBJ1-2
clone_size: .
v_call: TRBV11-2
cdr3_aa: CASSYWDRANYGYTF
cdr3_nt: TGTGCCAGCAGCTACTGGGACAGGGCGAACTATGGCTACACCTTC

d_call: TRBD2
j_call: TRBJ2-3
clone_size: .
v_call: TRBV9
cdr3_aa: CASSEVLAGPDTQYF
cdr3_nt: TGTGCCAGCAGCGAGGTTCTAGCGGGGCCAGATACGCAGTATTTT

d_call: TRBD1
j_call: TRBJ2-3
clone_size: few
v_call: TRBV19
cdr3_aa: CASSNPGGASTDTQYF
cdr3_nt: TGTGCCAGTAGTAACCCAGGGGGCGCCAGCACAGATACGCAGTATTTT

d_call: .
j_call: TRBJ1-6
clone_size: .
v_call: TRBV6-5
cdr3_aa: CASRRAALGSPLHF
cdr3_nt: TGTGCCAGCAGGAGGGCGGCCCTGGGTTCACCCCTCCACTTT

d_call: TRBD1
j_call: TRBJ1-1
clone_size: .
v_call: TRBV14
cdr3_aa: CASSWTGGGTEAFF
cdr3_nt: TGTGCCAGCAGCTGGACAGGGGGCGGAACTGAAGCTTTCTTT

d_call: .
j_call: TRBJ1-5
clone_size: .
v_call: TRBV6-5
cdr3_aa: CASSYGGLNQPQHF
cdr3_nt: TGTGCCAGCAGTTACGGAGGGCTCAATCAGCCCCAGCATTTT

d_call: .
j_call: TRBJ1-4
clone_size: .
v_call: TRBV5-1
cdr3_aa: CASSYGRTNVGEKLFF
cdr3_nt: TGCGCCAGCAGCTACGGGAGAACTAATGTGGGTGAAAAACTGTTTTTT

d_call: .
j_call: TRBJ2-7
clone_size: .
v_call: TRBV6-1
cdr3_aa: CASSEGTVSYEQYF
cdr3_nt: TGTGCCAGCAGTGAAGGGACAGTCTCCTACGAGCAGTACTTC

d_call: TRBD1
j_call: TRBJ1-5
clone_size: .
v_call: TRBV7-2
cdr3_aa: CASSPTGVYQPQHF
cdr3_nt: TGTGCCAGCAGCCCGACAGGGGTTTATCAGCCCCAGCATTTT

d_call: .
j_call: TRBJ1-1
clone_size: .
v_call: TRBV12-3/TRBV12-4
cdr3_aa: CAGRVRRGTEAFF
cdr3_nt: TGTGCCGGCAGGGTTAGGAGGGGCACTGAAGCTTTCTTT

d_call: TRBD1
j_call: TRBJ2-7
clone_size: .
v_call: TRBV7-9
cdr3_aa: CASSLVTGGGYEQYF
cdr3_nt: TGTGCCAGCAGCTTGGTCACAGGGGGAGGCTACGAGCAGTACTTC

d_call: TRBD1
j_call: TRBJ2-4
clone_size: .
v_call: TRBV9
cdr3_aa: CASSPGGVAKNIQYF
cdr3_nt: TGTGCCAGCAGCCCAGGGGGAGTTGCCAAAAACATTCAGTACTTC

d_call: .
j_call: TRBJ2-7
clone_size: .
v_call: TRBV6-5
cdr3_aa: CASSPTGPSYEQYF
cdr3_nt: TGTGCCAGCAGTCCGACAGGCCCCTCCTACGAGCAGTACTTC

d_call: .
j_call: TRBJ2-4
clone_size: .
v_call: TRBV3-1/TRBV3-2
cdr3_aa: CASSQVWTDLAKNIQYF
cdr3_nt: TGTGCCAGCAGCCAAGTTTGGACAGACCTAGCCAAAAACATTCAGTACTTC

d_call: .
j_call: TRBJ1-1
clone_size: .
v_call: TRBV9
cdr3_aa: CASSAALGEKNTEAFF
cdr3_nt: TGTGCCAGCAGCGCCGCATTAGGAGAAAAGAACACTGAAGCTTTCTTT

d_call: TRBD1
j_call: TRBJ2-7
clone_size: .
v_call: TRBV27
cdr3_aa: CASSLLGTGMGYEQYF
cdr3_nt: TGTGCCAGCAGTTTATTGGGGACAGGGATGGGCTACGAGCAGTACTTC

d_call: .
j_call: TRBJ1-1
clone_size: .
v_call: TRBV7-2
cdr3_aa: CASRKGVSRDTEAFF
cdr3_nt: TGTGCCAGCAGGAAAGGGGTCAGTCGGGACACTGAAGCTTTCTTT

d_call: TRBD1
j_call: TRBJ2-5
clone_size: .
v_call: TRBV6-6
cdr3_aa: CASSTGGETQYF
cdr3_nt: TGTGCCAGCAGTACAGGGGGAGAGACCCAGTACTTC

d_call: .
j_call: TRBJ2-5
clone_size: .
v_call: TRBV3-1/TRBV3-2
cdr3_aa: CASSQGQETQYF
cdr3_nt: TGTGCCAGCAGTCAGGGCCAAGAGACCCAGTACTTC

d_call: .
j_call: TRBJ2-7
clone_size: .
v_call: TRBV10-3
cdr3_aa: CAISQGIRYEQYF
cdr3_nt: TGTGCCATATCACAGGGAATTCGATACGAGCAGTACTTC

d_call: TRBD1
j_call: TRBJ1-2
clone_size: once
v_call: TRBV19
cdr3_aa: CANSYSGTGSGYGYTF
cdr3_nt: TGTGCCAATAGTTACTCCGGGACAGGGTCCGGCTATGGCTACACCTTC

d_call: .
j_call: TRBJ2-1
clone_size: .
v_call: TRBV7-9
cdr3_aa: CASSLMRGQDEQFF
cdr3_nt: TGTGCCAGCAGCTTAATGCGGGGCCAGGATGAGCAGTTCTTC

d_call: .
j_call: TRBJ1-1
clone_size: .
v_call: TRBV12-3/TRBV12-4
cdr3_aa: CASSLRGAGAAFF
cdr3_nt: TGTGCCAGCAGTTTAAGGGGGGCGGGGGCGGCTTTCTTT

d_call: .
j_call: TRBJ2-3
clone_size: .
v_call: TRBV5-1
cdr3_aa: CASSLVRGTDTQYF
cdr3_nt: TGCGCCAGCAGCTTAGTACGAGGTACAGATACGCAGTATTTT

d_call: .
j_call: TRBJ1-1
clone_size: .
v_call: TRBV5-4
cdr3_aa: CASSANVGGNTEAFF
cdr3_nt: TGTGCCAGCAGCGCAAACGTGGGAGGGAACACTGAAGCTTTCTTT

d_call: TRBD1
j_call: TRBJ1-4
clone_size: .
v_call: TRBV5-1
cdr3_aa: CASSLGTGAPPNEKLFF
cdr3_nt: TGCGCCAGCAGCTTGGGGACAGGGGCGCCGCCTAATGAAAAACTGTTTTTT

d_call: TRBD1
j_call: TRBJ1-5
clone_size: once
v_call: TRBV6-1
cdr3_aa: CASSESGGIQPQHF
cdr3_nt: TGTGCCAGCAGTGAATCAGGGGGAATTCAGCCCCAGCATTTT

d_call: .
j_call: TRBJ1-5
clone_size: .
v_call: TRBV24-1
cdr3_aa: CATSDSQRGGAQPQHF
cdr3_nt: TGTGCCACCAGTGATTCCCAACGAGGGGGGGCCCAGCCCCAGCATTTT

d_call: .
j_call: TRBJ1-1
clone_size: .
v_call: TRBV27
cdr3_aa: CASSLSGSMTTEAFF
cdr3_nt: TGTGCCAGCAGTTTATCAGGTTCGATGACAACTGAAGCTTTCTTT

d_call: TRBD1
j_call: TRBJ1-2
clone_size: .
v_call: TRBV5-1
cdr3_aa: CASSSVVGTGGSYGYTF
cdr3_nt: TGCGCCAGCAGCTCGGTGGTAGGGACAGGGGGCTCTTATGGCTACACCTTC